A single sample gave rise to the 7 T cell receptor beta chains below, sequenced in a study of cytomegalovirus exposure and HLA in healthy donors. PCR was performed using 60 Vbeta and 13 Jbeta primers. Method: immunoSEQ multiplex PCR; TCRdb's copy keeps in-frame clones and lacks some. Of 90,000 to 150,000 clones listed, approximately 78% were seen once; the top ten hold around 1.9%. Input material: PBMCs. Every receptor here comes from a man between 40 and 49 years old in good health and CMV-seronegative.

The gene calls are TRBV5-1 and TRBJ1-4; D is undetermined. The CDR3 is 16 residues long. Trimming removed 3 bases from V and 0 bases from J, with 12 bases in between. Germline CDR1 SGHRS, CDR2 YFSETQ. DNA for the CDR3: TGCGCCAGCAGCTCAAACCCGACTACAACTAATGAAAAACTGTTTTTT. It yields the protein CASSSNPTTTNEKLFF.

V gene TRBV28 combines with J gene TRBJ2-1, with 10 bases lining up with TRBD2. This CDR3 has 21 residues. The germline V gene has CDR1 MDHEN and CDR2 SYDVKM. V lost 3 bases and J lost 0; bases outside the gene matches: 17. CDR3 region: CASSFPLLGTSGKNSYNEQFF. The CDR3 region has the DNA TGTGCCAGCAGTTTTCCTCTGCTCGGAACTAGCGGGAAGAACTCCTACAATGAGCAGTTCTTC.

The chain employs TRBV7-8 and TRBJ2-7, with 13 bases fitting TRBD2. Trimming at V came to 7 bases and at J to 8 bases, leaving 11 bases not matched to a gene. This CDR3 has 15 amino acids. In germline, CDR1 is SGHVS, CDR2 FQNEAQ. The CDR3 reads CASTTRGLAGPQQYF. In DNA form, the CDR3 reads TGTGCCAGCACCACGCGGGGACTAGCGGGACCACAGCAGTACTTC.

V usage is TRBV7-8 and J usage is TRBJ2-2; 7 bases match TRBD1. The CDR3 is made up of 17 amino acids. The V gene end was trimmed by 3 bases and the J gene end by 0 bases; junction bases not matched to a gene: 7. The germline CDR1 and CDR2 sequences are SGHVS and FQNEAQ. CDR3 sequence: CASSFIRGLTNTGELFF. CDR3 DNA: TGTGCCAGCAGCTTCATTAGGGGGCTTACGAACACCGGGGAGCTGTTTTTT.

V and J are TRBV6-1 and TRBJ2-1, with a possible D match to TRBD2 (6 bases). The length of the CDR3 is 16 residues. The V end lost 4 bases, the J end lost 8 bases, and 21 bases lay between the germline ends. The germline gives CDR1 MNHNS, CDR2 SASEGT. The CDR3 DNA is TGTGCCAGCAGTGGGCGCGCGGGACCCTTGGGGTATGAGCAGTTCTTC. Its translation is CASSGRAGPLGYEQFF.

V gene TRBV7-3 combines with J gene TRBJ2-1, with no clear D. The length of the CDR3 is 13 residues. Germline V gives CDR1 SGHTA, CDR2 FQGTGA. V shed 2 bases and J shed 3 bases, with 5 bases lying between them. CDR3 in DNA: TGTGCCAGCAGCTTAGGCAGCTACAATGAGCAGTTCTTC. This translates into CASSLGSYNEQFF. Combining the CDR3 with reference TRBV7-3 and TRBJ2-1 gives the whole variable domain GAGVSQTPSNKVTEKGKYVELRCDPISGHTALYWYRQSLGQGPEFLIYFQGTGAADDSGLPNDRFFAVRPEGSVSTLKIQRTERGDSAVYLCASSLGSYNEQFFGPGTRLTVL.

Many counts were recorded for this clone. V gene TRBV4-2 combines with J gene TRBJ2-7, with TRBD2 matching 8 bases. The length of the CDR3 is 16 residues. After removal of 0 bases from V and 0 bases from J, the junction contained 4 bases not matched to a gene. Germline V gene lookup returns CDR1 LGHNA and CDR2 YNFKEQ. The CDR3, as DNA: TGTGCCAGCAGCCAAGACGGGGGGGATAGCTCCTACGAGCAGTACTTC. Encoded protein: CASSQDGGDSSYEQYF.